A few counts support the clone carrying this TCR beta chain. No antigen is known for it. The same CDR3 can be traced to other DNA sequences in this sample. The entry originates in a study of shared clonotypes between healthy human individuals. About the study: Donors had three CD4 naive, three CD4 memory, two CD8 naive and one CD8 memory plate apiece. Notes on the study in general: Donors were few, which limited the genetic and exposure-history diversity represented.

Deep was the level at which the assay was run. Original processing notes: ImmunoSEQ gave junction-only sequences without quality scores, so filtering differed. TCRdb's copy holds only in-frame clones and misses some; the assay was immunoSEQ multiplex PCR. The DNA was the basis for D and trimming; V, J and clone size are from that table. The table includes more than 900,000 clones, 78% detected once. The CDR3 consists of 14 residues. Germline V lookup: CDR1 SGHRS, CDR2 YFSETQ. Between the trimmed V and J ends, which lost 0 bases and 0 bases, there was a span of 5 bases. The sequencing input was memory CD4+ T cells from PBMCs. Noted subset: CD45RA-negative fraction. The chain combines TRBV5-1 with TRBJ2-3; D might be TRBD1 (5 bases). This TCR came from a man younger than 35 in good health. Some clones in this sample may be carry-over from other donors' samples. The CDR3 spells CASSLAGSTDTQYF. The CDR3 DNA reads TGCGCCAGCAGCTTGGCAGGGAGCACAGATACGCAGTATTTT. The variable domain in full, completed from reference TRBV5-1 and TRBJ2-3, reads KAGVTQTPRYLIKTRGQQVTLSCSPISGHRSVSWYQQTPGQGLQFLFEYFSETQRNKGNFPGRFSGRQFSNSRSEMNVSTLELGDSALYLCASSLAGSTDTQYFGPGTRLTVL.